The T cell receptor (beta chain) under discussion was sequenced for a study of CD8 T cells in Susac syndrome. Looking at the study overall: The Susac syndrome patients were therapy-naive, on corticosteroids, or on intravenous immunoglobulin alone at blood draw.

The germline V gene encodes CDR1 DFQATT and CDR2 SNEGSKA (reference sequence). Trimming stripped 6 bases from V and 2 bases from J, with 22 bases between. The CDR3 consists of 16 residues. Under recently defined diagnostic criteria, the patients with Susac syndrome qualified as having definite or probable disease. Reverse transcription used 0.5 to 1 ug RNA and random hexamers. Each CDR3 protein is one row after TCRdb ran MiXCR on the immunoSEQ multiplex PCR reads. This table has 200,000 to 300,000 distinct CDR3 sequences, 96% appearing once. The receptor comes from a human donor with Susac syndrome. The V gene is TRBV20-1, the J gene TRBJ1-1; D call uncertain. The material sequenced was CD4+ T cells from PBMCs. CDR3 sequence reads: CSANPIRTWENTEAFF. For the CDR3, the DNA is TGCAGTGCAAACCCAATACGGACGTGGGAAAACACTGAAGCTTTCTTT.